In this sample, the clone carrying this TCR beta chain is large. The sample comes from a study of blood T cell repertoires in COVID-19. This CDR3 comprises 17 residues. The germline V gene has CDR1 MNHEY and CDR2 SVGEGT. Trimming removed 6 bases at V and 0 bases at J, with 18 bases between. TCRdb's table, derived via immunoSEQ multiplex PCR, lists solely in-frame clones and lacks some. This sample yields 150,000 to 200,000 clones, of which over 75% are seen a single time; 9.8% belongs to the top ten. This sequence originates from a woman of 80 years or more with acute or convalescent COVID-19. Sequencing used peripheral blood. The chain has TRBV6-2 or TRBV6-3 and TRBJ1-5; D is unresolved. In nucleotides, the CDR3 is TGTGCCAGCAGCCCGTTCCCGACACTCGGTAGCAATCAGCCCCAGCATTTT. The encoded protein is CASSPFPTLGSNQPQHF.